The 4 T cell receptor beta chains reported below all come from one sample, sequenced in a study of shared clonotypes between healthy human individuals. Data came from immunoSEQ multiplex PCR; TCRdb stores just in-frame clones and leaves some out. The sample includes 1.6 million or so clones, 98% seen only once; the top ten take over 0.3%. Sequencing was carried out using naive CD4+ T cells sorted from blood. Subset given: CD45RA+ positively selected. The receptors stem from a man aged 25 to 40 in good health.

The gene calls are TRBV5-1 and TRBJ2-1, with unresolved D. CDR1 is SGHRS and CDR2 is YFSETQ in the germline V gene. The CDR3 extends over 14 amino acids. Trimming took 1 base from V and 3 from J, leaving 8 bases between them. The CDR3 reads CASSLPNNYNEQFF. In DNA, the CDR3 is TGCGCCAGCAGCTTGCCTAACAACTACAATGAGCAGTTCTTC.

The V and J genes are TRBV5-1 and TRBJ2-3; D might be TRBD1 (6 bases). V lost 10 bases and J 3 bases, leaving 18 bases between the germline ends. The CDR3 loop spans 14 amino acids. CDR1 and CDR2 from the germline V gene are SGHRS and YFSETQ. The CDR3 nucleotides read TGCGCCGCGGGCGTAACAGGGCTAACAGATACGCAGTATTTT. Residues: CAAGVTGLTDTQYF.

The chain couples TRBV7-2 to TRBJ2-1; TRBD1 matches at 7 bases. This CDR3 has 15 amino acids. V lost 5 bases, J lost 5 bases, and 9 bases stayed unmatched. The V gene's germline CDR1 is SGHTA and CDR2 FQGNSA. CDR3 residues: CASSPRGRYHNEQFF. The CDR3 coding sequence is TGTGCCAGCAGCCCGAGGGGGCGGTATCACAATGAGCAGTTCTTC.

J is TRBJ1-3 and V is TRBV5-1, with D possibly being TRBD1 (5 bases). The CDR3 covers 14 residues. CDR1 SGHRS and CDR2 YFSETQ come from the germline V gene. Trimming left V 4 bases short and J 9 bases short, with 17 bases between. The CDR3 nucleotides are TGCGCCAGCAGCCCGCAGGGATATGATAGCACCATATATTTT. Amino acids: CASSPQGYDSTIYF.